Detailed here is one TCR beta chain. CDR3 length: 16 amino acids. Between the trimmed V and J ends, which lost 4 bases and 0 bases, there was a span of 13 bases. In germline, CDR1 is LGHNA, CDR2 YNFKEQ. The record originates from a study of blood T cell repertoires in COVID-19. Study overall: COVID-19 samples collected from the United States, Italy and Spain covered acute and convalescent phases. PBMCs, B-cell-depleted T cells, or T cells provided the cDNA or gDNA that made up the material.

Sequencing was performed with immunoSEQ multiplex PCR; in TCRdb, only in-frame clones are kept and a portion is missing. This sample has 250,000 or so clones, with 80% to 85% found just once. The J gene is TRBJ2-1, the V gene TRBV4-2, with D unresolved. The sequencing input was peripheral blood. This TCR was recovered from a woman between 18 and 29 years old with acute or convalescent COVID-19. The CDR3 loop is CASSPPGPYSYNEQFF. CDR3 sequence (DNA): TGTGCCAGCAGCCCGCCTGGGCCTTACTCCTACAATGAGCAGTTCTTC.